This passage covers 5 T cell receptor beta chains from one sample sequenced in a study of glioma-infiltrating T cells after dendritic cell vaccination. Produced via immunoSEQ multiplex PCR; TCRdb's table is partial and in-frame only. The repertoire holds more than 60,000 clones, with around 83% as singletons. The material was blood, obtained before dendritic cell vaccination. These receptors all stem from a human donor with glioblastoma.

The gene calls are TRBV6-1 and TRBJ2-5; D is unclear. Germline V gives CDR1 MNHNS, CDR2 SASEGT. The V gene lost 2 bases and the J gene lost 4 bases, with 14 bases spanning the gap. The CDR3 extends over 15 amino acids. The DNA for the CDR3 is TGTGCCAGCAGTGAAAATACAGTACAAGGAGAGACCCAGTACTTC. Protein product: CASSENTVQGETQYF.

CDR3 bases: TGTGCCAGCAGCTTAGGACTAGCGGGAGGAGATACGCAGTATTTT. It is translated as CASSLGLAGGDTQYF. The J gene is TRBJ2-3, the V gene TRBV7-9, with TRBD2 matching over 13 bases. Germline V gene sequence: CDR1 SEHNR, CDR2 FQNEAQ (reference sequence). CDR3 size: 15 residues. With 1 base clipped from V and 5 bases from J, the junction kept 0 bases outside the gene matches. The variable domain in full, with the rest retrieved from reference TRBV7-9 and TRBJ2-3, is DTGVSQNPRHKITKRGQNVTFRCDPISEHNRLYWYRQTLGQGPEFLTYFQNEAQLEKSRLLSDRFSAERPKGSFSTLEIQRTEQGDSAMYLCASSLGLAGGDTQYFGPGTRLTVL.

The chain links TRBV9 to TRBJ2-1; 11 bases line up with TRBD2. The CDR3 loop spans 19 amino acids. The V and J ends lost 0 bases and 3 bases, in that order; junction bases with no gene match: 11. CDR1 and CDR2 (germline): SGDLS, YYNGEE. The CDR3 is CASSVGELAGGKIYNEQFF. The CDR3 DNA follows: TGTGCCAGCAGCGTAGGGGAGCTAGCGGGGGGAAAAATCTACAATGAGCAGTTCTTC.

This chain links TRBV7-8 with TRBJ2-1, with TRBD2 as a possible D gene (6 bases). CDR1 and CDR2 from the germline V gene are SGHVS and FQNEAQ. V was clipped by 5 bases and J by 9 bases, with 17 bases between them. This CDR3 comprises 14 residues. CDR3 nucleotide sequence: TGTGCCAGCAGCACGAGGGGCGGGGCGGGTGAGCAGTTCTTC. It encodes CASSTRGGAGEQFF. Using reference TRBV7-8 and TRBJ2-1 for the parts outside the CDR3, the full variable domain is GAGVSQSPRYKVAKRGQDVALRCDPISGHVSLFWYQQALGQGPEFLTYFQNEAQLDKSGLPSDRFFAERPEGSVSTLKIQRTQQEDSAVYLCASSTRGGAGEQFFGPGTRLTVL.

The CDR3 is CASSLQAYNEQFF. The CDR3 nucleotides read TGTGCCAGCAGTTTGCAGGCCTACAATGAGCAGTTCTTC. J is TRBJ2-1 and V is TRBV6-5; no firm D call. The CDR3 loop spans 13 amino acids. Germline assignment: CDR1 MNHEY and CDR2 SVGAGI. Deletions cut 4 bases from V and 2 bases from J, with 6 bases between.